The following is a T cell receptor beta chain sequence with its context. Each donor had 9 to 10 milliliters of peripheral blood drawn. This sample stems from a study of blood T cells in healthy people across ages. Sample-barcoded 5' priming and a J-beta primer mix drove a second PCR of 7 to 11 cycles. Each cDNA molecule carried a tag from a template-switch adaptor that contained 12 random nucleotides. One entry per CDR3 protein, called by TCRdb with MiXCR from the 5' RACE reads. The sample includes over 1.5 million distinct CDR3 sequences, about 49% of them seen just once. The germline CDR1 and CDR2 sequences are LGHNA and YSLEER. The CDR3 sequence is 16 residues long. V shed 1 base and J shed 5 bases, with 17 bases lying between them.

V is TRBV4-3 and J is TRBJ2-5; D perhaps matches TRBD1 (6 bases). This clonotype was obtained from a woman aged 40 to 50 in good health. The specimen was blood. This CDR3 reads CASSQAPGDVGETQYF. As DNA, the CDR3 is TGCGCCAGCAGCCAAGCGCCAGGGGACGTGGGGGAGACCCAGTACTTC.